The 15 T cell receptor beta chains listed next were all sequenced from one sample in a study of PD-1 blockade in classical Hodgkin lymphoma. Profiling relied on immunoSEQ multiplex PCR, and the TCRdb table lists in-frame clones only, not all of them. The table lists some 30,000 clones, roughly 71% of them singletons. Every one of the patients relapsed after autologous stem cell transplantation (brentuximab vedotin exposure was variable). The sample was peripheral blood mononuclear cells (PBMCs), taken before the second cycle of nivolumab. The source of these receptors is a human donor with classical Hodgkin lymphoma.

The chain uses TRBV6-5 and TRBJ1-1; maybe TRBD1 (5 bases). The germline CDR1 and CDR2 sequences are MNHEY and SVGAGI. V shed 3 bases and J shed 9 bases, with 14 bases lying between them. The CDR3 totals 13 residues. The CDR3 region has the DNA TGTGCCAGCAGTTATCTGGCAGGGTGGAAAGCTTTCTTT. Its protein product is CASSYLAGWKAFF.

The genes are TRBV11-2 and TRBJ1-1; 9 bases align to TRBD1. Losses at the gene ends were 6 bases for V and 4 bases for J; bases not matched to a gene: 6. Germline-derived CDR1 and CDR2 are SGHAT and FQNNGV. The CDR3 is 14 amino acids. The CDR3 reads CASRPGTGFTEAFF. The CDR3 DNA is TGTGCCAGCAGACCCGGGACAGGGTTCACTGAAGCTTTCTTT.

The chain joins TRBV11-3 to TRBJ2-2; no clear D gene. V lost 4 bases and J 4 bases, leaving 7 bases between the germline ends. Germline loops: CDR1 SGHNT, CDR2 YENEEA. The length of the CDR3 is 13 residues. The CDR3 region has the DNA TGTGCCAGCAGCTCCCATGTCACCGGGGAGCTGTTTTTT. It translates to CASSSHVTGELFF.

The chain links TRBV6-5 to TRBJ1-1; the D gene is possibly TRBD1 (6 bases). The CDR3 covers 14 residues. The ends were cut back, 7 bases at V and 1 base at J, with 13 bases in the middle. Germline CDR1 and CDR2: MNHEY and SVGAGI. CDR3 DNA sequence: TGTGCCAGCATCAAGGGGGTAGGGAACACTGAAGCTTTCTTT. As protein: CASIKGVGNTEAFF.

Points on this clone: This likely stems from a read error, as it lies one base from a far larger clone. This CDR3 is also generated by other DNA sequences in the sample. The chain carries TRBV5-4 and TRBJ1-4; D may be TRBD1 (5 bases). Trimming shortened V by 6 bases and J by 7 bases, and 13 bases separated the two germline ends. The CDR3 consists of 13 residues. Looked up from germline, CDR1 is SGHNT and CDR2 is YYREEE (reference sequence). The CDR3 is CASTPEGVEKLFF. Here the CDR3 DNA reads TGTGCCAGCACCCCCGAAGGGGTTGAAAAACTGTTTTTT.

The chain carries TRBV28 and TRBJ2-3; D remains ambiguous. Per germline, CDR1 MDHEN and CDR2 SYDVKM. The CDR3 runs 12 residues. Deletions cut 6 bases from V and 2 bases from J, with 6 bases between. The CDR3 protein is CASSLNTDTQYF. In DNA, the CDR3 is TGTGCCAGCAGCTTAAACACAGATACGCAGTATTTT.

This clone was found a few times. V is TRBV27 and J is TRBJ1-1, with 9 bases aligning to TRBD1. V was pared by 8 bases and J by 5 bases, with 9 bases of the junction left unmatched. Germline CDR1 reads MNHEY; CDR2 reads SMNVEV (reference sequence). This CDR3 is built from 14 residues. CDR3 sequence: CASGTGRSATEAFF. CDR3 bases: TGTGCCAGCGGGACAGGGAGGAGCGCGACTGAAGCTTTCTTT.

This clone came up a few times. The V call is TRBV21-1, the J call TRBJ2-7; the table calls TRBD2, which could not be checked here. TRBV21-1 represents a pseudogene. CDR3 length: 16 residues. The CDR3 bases are TGTGCCAGCAGCAAAGCGCTAGTGCCAGTGAGAAACGAGCAGTACGTC. The encoded protein is CASSKALVPVRNEQYV.

This clone has only one observation. The sample carries other DNA sequences with the same CDR3. This chain connects TRBV19 to TRBJ1-3; D is ambiguous. Germline CDR1 is LNHDA and CDR2 is SQIVND (reference sequence). V lost 3 bases to trimming and J lost 0 bases, with 3 bases between them. CDR3 length: 13 residues. The CDR3 protein is CASSILSGNTIYF. The CDR3 nucleotides are TGTGCCAGTAGTATTCTCTCTGGAAACACCATATATTTT.

This chain connects TRBV30 to TRBJ1-2, with D possibly TRBD1 on 5 matching bases. This CDR3 is 15 amino acids long. The germline V and J ends were trimmed by 4 bases and 1 base, with 16 bases remaining between them. Germline lookup yields CDR1 GTSNPN and CDR2 SVGIG (reference sequence). As DNA, the CDR3 is TGTGCCTGGAAAATCTCAGGGTCTTTTAACTATGGCTACACCTTC. Its translation: CAWKISGSFNYGYTF. Together with reference TRBV30 and TRBJ1-2, the CDR3 gives the full variable domain: SQTIHQWPATLVQPVGSPLSLECTVEGTSNPNLYWYRQAAGRGLQLLFYSVGIGQISSEVPQNLSASRPQDRQFILSSKKLLLSDSGFYLCAWKISGSFNYGYTFGSGTRLTVV.

The CDR3 loop reads CASSIGSGRRSYNEQFF. The CDR3 nucleotides are TGTGCCAGTAGTATAGGAAGCGGGAGAAGATCCTACAATGAGCAGTTCTTC. This chain links TRBV19 with TRBJ2-1; 8 bases are shared with TRBD2. This CDR3 contains 17 residues. Germline CDR1 reads LNHDA; CDR2 reads SQIVND (reference sequence). V dropped 1 base and J dropped 1; count of bases not matched to a gene: 6.

As DNA, the CDR3 is TGTGCCAGCGAGACCTCAGACTCCACAGATACGCAGTATTTT. It yields the protein CASETSDSTDTQYF. The V gene is TRBV6-5, the J gene TRBJ2-3; D gene unclear. Germline CDR1 is MNHEY and CDR2 is SVGAGI. The CDR3 loop spans 14 amino acids. Between the trimmed V and J ends, which lost 8 bases and 2 bases, there was a span of 14 bases.

This chain uses TRBV28 with TRBJ1-2, with D uncertain. V was trimmed by 5 bases and J by 4 bases, leaving 14 bases between them. Germline V gives CDR1 MDHEN, CDR2 SYDVKM. The CDR3 extends over 14 amino acids. CDR3: CASSPQEGAYGYTF. The CDR3 nucleotides are TGTGCCAGCAGTCCTCAGGAGGGAGCCTATGGCTACACCTTC.

The chain has TRBV27 and TRBJ1-6, with no clear D. V lost 0 bases and J 5 bases, leaving 5 bases between the germline ends. Germline V gene lookup returns CDR1 MNHEY and CDR2 SMNVEV (reference sequence). The CDR3 sequence is 14 residues long. The CDR3 region is CASSLSQDNSPLHF. Here the CDR3 DNA reads TGTGCCAGCAGTTTATCCCAAGATAATTCACCCCTCCACTTT.

This clone was detected only a few times. The rearrangement uses TRBV7-2 and TRBJ2-1; 10 bases match TRBD2. The V segment lost 2 bases and the J segment 8 bases; nucleotides outside the gene matches: 6. The CDR3 has 15 amino acids. From germline, CDR1 is SGHTA and CDR2 FQGNSA. Here the CDR3 DNA reads TGTGCCAGCAGCTTAAAAGCGGGGGGGCATGATGAGCAGTTCTTC. Its protein is CASSLKAGGHDEQFF.